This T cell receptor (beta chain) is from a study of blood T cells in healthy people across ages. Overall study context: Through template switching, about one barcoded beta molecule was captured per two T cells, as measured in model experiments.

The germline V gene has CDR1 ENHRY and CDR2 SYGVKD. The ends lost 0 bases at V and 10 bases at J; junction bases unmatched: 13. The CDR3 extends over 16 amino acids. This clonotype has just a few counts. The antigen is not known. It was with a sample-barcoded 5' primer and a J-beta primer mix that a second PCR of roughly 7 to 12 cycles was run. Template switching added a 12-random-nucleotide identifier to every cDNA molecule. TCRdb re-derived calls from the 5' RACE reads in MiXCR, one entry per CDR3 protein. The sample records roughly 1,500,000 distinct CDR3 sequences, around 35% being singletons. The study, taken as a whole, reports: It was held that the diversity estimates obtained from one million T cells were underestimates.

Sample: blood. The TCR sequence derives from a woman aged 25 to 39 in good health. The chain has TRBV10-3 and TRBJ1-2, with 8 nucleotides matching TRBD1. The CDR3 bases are TGTGCCATCAGTGAGTCGAGAGGGGGACAGGAGAATTACTACACCTTC. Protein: CAISESRGGQENYYTF.